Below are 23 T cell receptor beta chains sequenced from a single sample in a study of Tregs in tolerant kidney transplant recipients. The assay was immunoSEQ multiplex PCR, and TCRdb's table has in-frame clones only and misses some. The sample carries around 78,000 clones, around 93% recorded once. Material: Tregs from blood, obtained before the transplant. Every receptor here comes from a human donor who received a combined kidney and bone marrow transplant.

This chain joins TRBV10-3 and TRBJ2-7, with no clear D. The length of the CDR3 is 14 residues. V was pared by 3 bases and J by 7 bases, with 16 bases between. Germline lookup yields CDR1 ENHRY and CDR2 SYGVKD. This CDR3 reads CAISESSIPWEQYF. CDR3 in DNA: TGTGCCATCAGTGAATCGTCTATACCATGGGAGCAGTACTTC.

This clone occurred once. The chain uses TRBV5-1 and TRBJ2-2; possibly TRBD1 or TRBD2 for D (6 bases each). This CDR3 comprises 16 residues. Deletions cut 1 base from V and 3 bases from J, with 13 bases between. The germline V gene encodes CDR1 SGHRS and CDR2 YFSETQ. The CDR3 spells CASSLWWGADTGELFF. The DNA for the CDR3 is TGCGCCAGCAGCTTGTGGTGGGGGGCAGACACCGGGGAGCTGTTTTTT. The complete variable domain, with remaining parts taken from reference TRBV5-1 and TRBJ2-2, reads KAGVTQTPRYLIKTRGQQVTLSCSPISGHRSVSWYQQTPGQGLQFLFEYFSETQRNKGNFPGRFSGRQFSNSRSEMNVSTLELGDSALYLCASSLWWGADTGELFFGEGSRLTVL.

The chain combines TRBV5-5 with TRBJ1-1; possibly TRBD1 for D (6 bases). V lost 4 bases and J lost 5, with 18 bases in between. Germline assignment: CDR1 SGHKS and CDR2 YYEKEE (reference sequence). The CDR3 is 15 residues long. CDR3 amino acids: CASSPWLGGDTEAFF. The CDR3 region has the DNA TGTGCCAGCAGCCCCTGGTTGGGGGGCGATACTGAAGCTTTCTTT. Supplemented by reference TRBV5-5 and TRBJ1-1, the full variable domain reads DAGVTQSPTHLIKTRGQQVTLRCSPISGHKSVSWYQQVLGQGPQFIFQYYEKEERGRGNFPDRFSARQFPNYSSELNVNALLLGDSALYLCASSPWLGGDTEAFFGQGTRLTVV.

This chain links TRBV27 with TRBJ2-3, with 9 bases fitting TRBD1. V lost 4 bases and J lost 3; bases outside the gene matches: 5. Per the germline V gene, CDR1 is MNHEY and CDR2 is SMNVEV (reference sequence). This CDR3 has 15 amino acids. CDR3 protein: CASSSGQGWTDTQYF. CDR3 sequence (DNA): TGTGCCAGCAGTTCCGGACAGGGGTGGACAGATACGCAGTATTTT.

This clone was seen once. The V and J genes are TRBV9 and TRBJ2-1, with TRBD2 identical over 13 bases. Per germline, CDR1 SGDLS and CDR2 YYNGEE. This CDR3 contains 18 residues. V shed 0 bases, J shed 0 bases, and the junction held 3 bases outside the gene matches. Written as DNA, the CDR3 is TGTGCCAGCAGCGTAGACACTAGCGGGAGGGCCTCCTACAATGAGCAGTTCTTC. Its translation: CASSVDTSGRASYNEQFF.

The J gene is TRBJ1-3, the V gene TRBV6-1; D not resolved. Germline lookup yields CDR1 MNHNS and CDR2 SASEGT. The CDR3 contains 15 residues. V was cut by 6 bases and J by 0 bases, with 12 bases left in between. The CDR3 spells CASRTSGTSGNTIYF. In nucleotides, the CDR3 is TGTGCCAGCAGAACCTCAGGTACCTCTGGAAACACCATATATTTT.

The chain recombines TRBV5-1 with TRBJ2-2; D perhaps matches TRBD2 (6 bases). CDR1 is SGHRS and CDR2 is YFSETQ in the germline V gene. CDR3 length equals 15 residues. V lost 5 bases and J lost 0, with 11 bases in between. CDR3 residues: CASRPGTSNTGELFF. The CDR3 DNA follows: TGCGCCAGCAGACCCGGGACTTCGAACACCGGGGAGCTGTTTTTT. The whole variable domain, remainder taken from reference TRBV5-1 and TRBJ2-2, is KAGVTQTPRYLIKTRGQQVTLSCSPISGHRSVSWYQQTPGQGLQFLFEYFSETQRNKGNFPGRFSGRQFSNSRSEMNVSTLELGDSALYLCASRPGTSNTGELFFGEGSRLTVL.

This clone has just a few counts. CDR3 residues: CASSQERTSGRPGDNEQFF. The CDR3 region has the DNA TGCGCCAGCAGCCAAGAAAGAACTAGCGGGAGACCTGGGGACAATGAGCAGTTCTTC. The chain is built from TRBV4-1 and TRBJ2-1; TRBD2 agrees at 11 bases. The CDR3 runs to 19 residues. Losses at the gene ends were 0 bases for V and 5 bases for J; bases not matched to a gene: 12. The germline V gene has CDR1 MGHRA and CDR2 YSYEKL.

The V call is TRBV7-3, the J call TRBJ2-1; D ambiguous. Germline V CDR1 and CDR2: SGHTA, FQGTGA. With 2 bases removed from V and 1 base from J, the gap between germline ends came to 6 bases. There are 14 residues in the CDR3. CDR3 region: CASSLGRSYNEQFF. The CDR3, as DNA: TGTGCCAGCAGCTTAGGCAGATCCTACAATGAGCAGTTCTTC.

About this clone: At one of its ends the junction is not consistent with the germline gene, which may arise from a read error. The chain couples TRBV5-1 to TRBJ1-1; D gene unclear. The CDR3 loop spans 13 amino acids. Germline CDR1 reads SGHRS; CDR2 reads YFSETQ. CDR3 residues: CASRLGRATEAFF. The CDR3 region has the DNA TGCGCCAGCAGATTGGGGAGGGCCACTGAAGCTTTCTTT.

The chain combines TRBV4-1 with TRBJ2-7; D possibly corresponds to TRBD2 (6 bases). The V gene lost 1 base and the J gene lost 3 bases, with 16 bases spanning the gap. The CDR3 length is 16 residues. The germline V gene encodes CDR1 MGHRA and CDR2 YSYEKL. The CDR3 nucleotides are TGCGCCAGCAGCCAAGGAGGAGGGTGGGATGACTACGAGCAGTACTTC. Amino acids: CASSQGGGWDDYEQYF.

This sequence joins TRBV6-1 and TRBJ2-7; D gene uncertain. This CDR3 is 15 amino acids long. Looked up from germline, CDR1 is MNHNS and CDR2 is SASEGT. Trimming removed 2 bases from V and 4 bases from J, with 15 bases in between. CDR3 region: CASSERPHPSYEQYF. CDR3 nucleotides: TGTGCCAGCAGTGAAAGACCTCACCCCTCTTACGAGCAGTACTTC.

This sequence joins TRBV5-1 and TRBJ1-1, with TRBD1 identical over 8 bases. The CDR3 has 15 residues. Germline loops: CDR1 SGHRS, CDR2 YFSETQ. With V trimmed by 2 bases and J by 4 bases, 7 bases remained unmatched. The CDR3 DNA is TGCGCCAGCAGCTTCCAGGGGGCGGAAGGCACTGAAGCTTTCTTT. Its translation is CASSFQGAEGTEAFF.

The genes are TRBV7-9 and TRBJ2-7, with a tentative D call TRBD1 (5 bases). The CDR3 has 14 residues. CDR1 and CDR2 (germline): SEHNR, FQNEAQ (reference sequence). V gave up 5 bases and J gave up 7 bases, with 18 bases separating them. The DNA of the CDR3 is TGTGCCAGCAGCCAATCAGGGCTGCAAGGGGAGCAGTACTTC. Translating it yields CASSQSGLQGEQYF.

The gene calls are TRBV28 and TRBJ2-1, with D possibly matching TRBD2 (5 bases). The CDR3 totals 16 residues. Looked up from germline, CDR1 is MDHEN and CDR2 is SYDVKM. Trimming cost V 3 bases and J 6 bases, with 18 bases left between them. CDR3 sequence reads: CASSLRVASFPNEQFF. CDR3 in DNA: TGTGCCAGCAGTTTGAGGGTAGCGAGTTTCCCCAATGAGCAGTTCTTC.

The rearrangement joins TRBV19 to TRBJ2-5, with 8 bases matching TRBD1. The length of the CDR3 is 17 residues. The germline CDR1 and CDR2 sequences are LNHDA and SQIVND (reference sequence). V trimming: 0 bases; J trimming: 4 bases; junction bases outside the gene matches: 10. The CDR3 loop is CASSIEARGHSGETQYF. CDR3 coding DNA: TGTGCCAGTAGTATAGAAGCCAGGGGGCACTCAGGAGAGACCCAGTACTTC.

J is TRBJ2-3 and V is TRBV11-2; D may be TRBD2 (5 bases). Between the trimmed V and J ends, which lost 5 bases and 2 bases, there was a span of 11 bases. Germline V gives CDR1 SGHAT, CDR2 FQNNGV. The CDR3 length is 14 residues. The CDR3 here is CASSRTRSTDTQYF. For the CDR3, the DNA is TGTGCCAGCAGCCGAACTAGATCCACAGATACGCAGTATTTT.

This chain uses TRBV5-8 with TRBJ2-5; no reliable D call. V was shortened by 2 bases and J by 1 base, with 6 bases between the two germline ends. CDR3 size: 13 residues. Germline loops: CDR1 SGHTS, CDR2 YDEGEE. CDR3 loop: CASSFHFQETQYF. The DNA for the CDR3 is TGTGCCAGCAGCTTCCATTTCCAAGAGACCCAGTACTTC.

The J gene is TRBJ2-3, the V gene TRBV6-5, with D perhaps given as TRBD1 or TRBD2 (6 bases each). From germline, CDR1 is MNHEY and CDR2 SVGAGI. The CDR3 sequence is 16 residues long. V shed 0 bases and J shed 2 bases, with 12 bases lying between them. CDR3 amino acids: CASSYSRGANTDTQYF. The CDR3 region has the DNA TGTGCCAGCAGTTACTCGAGGGGGGCTAACACAGATACGCAGTATTTT.

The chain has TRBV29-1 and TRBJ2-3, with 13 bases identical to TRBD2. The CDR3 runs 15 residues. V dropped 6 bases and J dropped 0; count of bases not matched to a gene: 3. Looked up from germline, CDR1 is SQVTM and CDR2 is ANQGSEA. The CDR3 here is CSVGLAGVSTDTQYF. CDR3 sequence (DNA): TGCAGCGTCGGACTAGCGGGAGTTAGCACAGATACGCAGTATTTT.

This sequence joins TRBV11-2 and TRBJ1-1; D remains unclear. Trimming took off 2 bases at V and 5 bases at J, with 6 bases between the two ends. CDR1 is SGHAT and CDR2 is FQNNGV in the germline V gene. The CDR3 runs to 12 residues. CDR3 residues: CASSLTGTEAFF. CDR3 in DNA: TGTGCCAGCAGCTTAACGGGTACTGAAGCTTTCTTT.

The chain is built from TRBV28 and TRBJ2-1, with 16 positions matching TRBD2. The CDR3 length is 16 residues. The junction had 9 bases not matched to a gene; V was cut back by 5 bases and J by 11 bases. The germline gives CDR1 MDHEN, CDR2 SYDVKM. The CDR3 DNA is TGTGCCAGCAGTCTTCCCGGGACTAGCGGGAGGGGTAAGCAGTTCTTC. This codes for CASSLPGTSGRGKQFF. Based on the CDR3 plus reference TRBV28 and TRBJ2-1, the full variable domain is DVKVTQSSRYLVKRTGEKVFLECVQDMDHENMFWYRQDPGLGLRLIYFSYDVKMKEKGDIPEGYSVSREKKERFSLILESASTNQTSMYLCASSLPGTSGRGKQFFGPGTRLTVL.

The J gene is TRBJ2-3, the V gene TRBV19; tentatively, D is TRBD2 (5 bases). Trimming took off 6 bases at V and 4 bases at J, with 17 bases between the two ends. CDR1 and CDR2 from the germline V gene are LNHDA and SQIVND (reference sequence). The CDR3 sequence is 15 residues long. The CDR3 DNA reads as TGTGCCAGTAGCATTACTAGGCATCTGGCAGATACGCAGTATTTT. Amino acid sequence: CASSITRHLADTQYF.